This is a list of T cell receptor beta chains from one sample in a study of T cell changes during pregnancy in multiple sclerosis. Clones were read by immunoSEQ multiplex PCR, and TCRdb kept only the in-frame ones, dropping some. Seen here are under 70,000 clones, 91% observed once, and the top ten hold about 1.2%. This sample comprised peripheral blood, obtained after pregnancy. The source is a female donor in good health, enrolled as a control in a pregnancy study. Each CDR3 is given with its conserved first and last residue. The D gene is left open where the match is weak. Only part of the rows carry a size: once, few, many, or a class if the clone is expanded.

D gene: -; J gene: TRBJ1-2; CDR3 length: 14; V gene: TRBV18; clone size: -; CDR3 DNA: TGTGCCAGCTCAACAAGCACAGGTATCTATGGCTACACCTTC; CDR3 protein: CASSTSTGIYGYTF
D gene: -; J gene: TRBJ2-5; CDR3 length: 15; V gene: TRBV5-1; clone size: -; CDR3 DNA: TGCGCCAGCAGCTTGGACACCGGGTCCCAAGAGACCCAGTACTTC; CDR3 protein: CASSLDTGSQETQYF
D gene: -; J gene: TRBJ2-7; CDR3 length: 13; V gene: TRBV28; clone size: -; CDR3 DNA: TGTGCCAGCAGAACAACCCCAGACTACGAGCAGTACTTC; CDR3 protein: CASRTTPDYEQYF
D gene: TRBD2; J gene: TRBJ2-5; CDR3 length: 17; V gene: TRBV5-6; clone size: -; CDR3 DNA: TGTGCCAGCAGTCTAGACTTTAGCGGGCGGGGCGGGCGGACCCAGTACTTC; CDR3 protein: CASSLDFSGRGGRTQYF
D gene: -; J gene: TRBJ1-6; CDR3 length: 16; V gene: TRBV15; clone size: -; CDR3 DNA: TGTGCCACCAGCAGAGATCCCCCAGGGCAGGGTTCACCCCTCCACTTT; CDR3 protein: CATSRDPPGQGSPLHF
D gene: TRBD1; J gene: TRBJ1-3; CDR3 length: 16; V gene: TRBV9; clone size: -; CDR3 DNA: TGTGCCAGCAACCTGGGACAGGGGGCAAGGGGAAACACCATATATTTT; CDR3 protein: CASNLGQGARGNTIYF
D gene: -; J gene: TRBJ2-5; CDR3 length: 15; V gene: TRBV29-1; clone size: -; CDR3 DNA: TGCAGCGTTGAAGATCGTCGGGGGGCCGACGGGACCCAGTACTTC; CDR3 protein: CSVEDRRGADGTQYF
D gene: -; J gene: TRBJ1-2; CDR3 length: 13; V gene: TRBV6-5; clone size: -; CDR3 DNA: TGTGCCAGCAGTTTTAATAGACAGGCTGGCTACACCTTC; CDR3 protein: CASSFNRQAGYTF
D gene: -; J gene: TRBJ2-2; CDR3 length: 15; V gene: TRBV9; clone size: -; CDR3 DNA: TGTGCCAGCAGCGTAGGGGGCAGAAACACCGGGGAGCTGTTTTTT; CDR3 protein: CASSVGGRNTGELFF
D gene: TRBD2; J gene: TRBJ2-1; CDR3 length: 16; V gene: TRBV5-1; clone size: -; CDR3 DNA: TGCGCCAGCAGCTCGCTAGCGGGGGGGACCTACAATGAGCAGTTCTTC; CDR3 protein: CASSSLAGGTYNEQFF
D gene: -; J gene: TRBJ2-1; CDR3 length: 15; V gene: TRBV9; clone size: -; CDR3 DNA: TGTGCCAGCAGCGTAGGTTATAGCCCCTACAATGAGCAGTTCTTC; CDR3 protein: CASSVGYSPYNEQFF
D gene: -; J gene: TRBJ2-7; CDR3 length: 13; V gene: TRBV6-5; clone size: -; CDR3 DNA: TGTGCCAGCAGAGGCGTACTACCCTACGAGCAGTACTTC; CDR3 protein: CASRGVLPYEQYF
D gene: -; J gene: TRBJ1-4; CDR3 length: 15; V gene: TRBV11-3; clone size: -; CDR3 DNA: TGTGCCAGCAGCTCTCGCCGAGTGGCTAATGAAAAACTGTTTTTT; CDR3 protein: CASSSRRVANEKLFF
D gene: TRBD2; J gene: TRBJ2-5; CDR3 length: 14; V gene: TRBV30; clone size: -; CDR3 DNA: TGTGCCTGGAATATAGCGGGGCCCGGGGAGACCCAGTACTTC; CDR3 protein: CAWNIAGPGETQYF
D gene: TRBD1; J gene: TRBJ2-1; CDR3 length: 15; V gene: TRBV30; clone size: -; CDR3 DNA: TGTGCCTGGAGCCTACTAGGGACAGGGGACAATGAGCAGTTCTTC; CDR3 protein: CAWSLLGTGDNEQFF
D gene: -; J gene: TRBJ2-7; CDR3 length: 13; V gene: TRBV19; clone size: few; CDR3 DNA: TGTGCCAGTAGTATAGCCCCTTCCTACGAGCAGTACTTC; CDR3 protein: CASSIAPSYEQYF
D gene: TRBD1; J gene: TRBJ2-7; CDR3 length: 15; V gene: TRBV27; clone size: -; CDR3 DNA: TGTGCCAGCAGTTTATCCAGCAGGGGGCAACACGAGCAGTACTTC; CDR3 protein: CASSLSSRGQHEQYF
D gene: TRBD1; J gene: TRBJ1-2; CDR3 length: 15; V gene: TRBV19; clone size: -; CDR3 DNA: TGTGCCAGTAGTATTCGGGACAGGGGGCGTGGTGGCTACACCTTC; CDR3 protein: CASSIRDRGRGGYTF
D gene: -; J gene: TRBJ1-2; CDR3 length: 19; V gene: TRBV7-2; clone size: -; CDR3 DNA: TGTGCCAGCAGCCAAGGTAATATCGTGATAAGGGGCGACAACTATGGCTACACCTTC; CDR3 protein: CASSQGNIVIRGDNYGYTF
D gene: -; J gene: TRBJ2-7; CDR3 length: 14; V gene: TRBV7-9; clone size: -; CDR3 DNA: TGTGCCAGCAGCTTAGTAGGGACACCTTACGAGCAGTACTTC; CDR3 protein: CASSLVGTPYEQYF
D gene: -; J gene: TRBJ1-4; CDR3 length: 15; V gene: TRBV7-6; clone size: -; CDR3 DNA: TGTGCCAGCAGCCTAACAGGAGCAACTAATGAAAAACTGTTTTTT; CDR3 protein: CASSLTGATNEKLFF
D gene: -; J gene: TRBJ1-5; CDR3 length: 16; V gene: TRBV7-2; clone size: few; CDR3 DNA: TGTGCCAGCAGCTTAGCCCGGGACTATAGCAATCAGCCCCAGCATTTT; CDR3 protein: CASSLARDYSNQPQHF
D gene: -; J gene: TRBJ1-1; CDR3 length: 15; V gene: TRBV27; clone size: few; CDR3 DNA: TGTGCCAGCAGTTTGGTCGCTCAGGGGAACACTGAAGCTTTCTTT; CDR3 protein: CASSLVAQGNTEAFF